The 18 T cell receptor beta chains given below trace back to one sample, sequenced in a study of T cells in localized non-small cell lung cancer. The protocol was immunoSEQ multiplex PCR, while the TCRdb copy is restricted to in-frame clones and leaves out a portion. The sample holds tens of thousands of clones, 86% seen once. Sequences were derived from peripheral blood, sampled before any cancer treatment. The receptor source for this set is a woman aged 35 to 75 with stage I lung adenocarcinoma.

CDR3: CAISESTGVEQYF. CDR3 nucleotides: TGTGCCATCAGTGAGTCGACTGGGGTTGAGCAGTACTTC. The rearrangement uses TRBV10-3 and TRBJ2-7; D ambiguous. In germline, CDR1 is ENHRY, CDR2 SYGVKD. The CDR3 extends over 13 amino acids. V lost 0 bases, J lost 7 bases, and 10 bases lay in between.

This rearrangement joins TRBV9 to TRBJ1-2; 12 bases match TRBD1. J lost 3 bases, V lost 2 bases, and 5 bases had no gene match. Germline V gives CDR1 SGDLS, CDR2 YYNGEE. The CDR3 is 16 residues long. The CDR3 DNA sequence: TGTGCCAGCAGCGTCGGGACAGGGGGCTCTGACTATGGCTACACCTTC. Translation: CASSVGTGGSDYGYTF.

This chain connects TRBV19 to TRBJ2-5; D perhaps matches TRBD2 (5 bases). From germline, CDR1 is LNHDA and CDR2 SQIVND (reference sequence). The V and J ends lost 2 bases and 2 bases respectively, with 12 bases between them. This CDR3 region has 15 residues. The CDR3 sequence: CASSIRGERQETQYF. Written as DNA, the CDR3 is TGTGCCAGTAGTATACGTGGGGAGCGTCAAGAGACCCAGTACTTC.

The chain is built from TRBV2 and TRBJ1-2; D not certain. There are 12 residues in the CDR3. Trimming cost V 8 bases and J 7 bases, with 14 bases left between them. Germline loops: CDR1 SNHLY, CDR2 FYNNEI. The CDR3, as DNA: TGTGCCAGCCTATGGGTAATCGCTGGCTACACCTTC. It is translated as CASLWVIAGYTF.

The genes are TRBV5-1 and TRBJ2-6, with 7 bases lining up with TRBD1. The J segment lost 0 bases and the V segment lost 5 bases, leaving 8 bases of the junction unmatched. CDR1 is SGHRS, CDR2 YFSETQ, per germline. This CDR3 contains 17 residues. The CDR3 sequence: CASRPGQPSSGANVLTF. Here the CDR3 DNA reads TGCGCCAGCAGGCCGGGACAGCCCAGCTCTGGGGCCAACGTCCTGACTTTC.

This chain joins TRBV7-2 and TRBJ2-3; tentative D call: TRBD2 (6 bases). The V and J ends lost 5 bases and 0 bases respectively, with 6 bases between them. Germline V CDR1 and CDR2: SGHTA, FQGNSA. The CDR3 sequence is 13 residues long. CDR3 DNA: TGTGCCAGCAGCGGAGGGAGCACAGATACGCAGTATTTT. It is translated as CASSGGSTDTQYF.

CDR3 in amino acids: CASGGLGTDRTIYF. In nucleotides, the CDR3 is TGCGCCAGCGGCGGTTTAGGGACCGATAGAACCATATATTTT. The gene calls are TRBV4-3 and TRBJ1-3, with D perhaps TRBD1 (5 bases). The germline gives CDR1 LGHNA, CDR2 YSLEER. The germline V and J ends were trimmed by 8 bases and 10 bases, with 21 bases remaining between them. The CDR3 contains 14 residues.

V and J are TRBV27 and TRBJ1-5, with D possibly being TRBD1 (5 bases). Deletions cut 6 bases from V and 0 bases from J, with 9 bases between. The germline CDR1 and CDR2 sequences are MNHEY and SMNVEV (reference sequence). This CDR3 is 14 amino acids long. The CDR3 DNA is TGTGCCAGCAGAGCAGGGAATAGCAATCAGCCCCAGCATTTT. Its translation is CASRAGNSNQPQHF.

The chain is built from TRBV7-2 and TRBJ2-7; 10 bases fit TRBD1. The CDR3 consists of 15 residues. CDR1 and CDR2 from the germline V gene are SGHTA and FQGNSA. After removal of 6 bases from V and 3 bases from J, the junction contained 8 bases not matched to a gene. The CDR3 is CASSSGTGEFYEQYF. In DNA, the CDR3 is TGTGCCAGCAGTTCGGGGACAGGGGAATTCTACGAGCAGTACTTC.

The CDR3 bases are TGTGCCAGCAGTTTTGGGACTACCAACACAGATACGCAGTATTTT. Its translation: CASSFGTTNTDTQYF. This chain connects TRBV27 to TRBJ2-3; TRBD2 agrees at 7 bases. Germline V gene sequence: CDR1 MNHEY, CDR2 SMNVEV (reference sequence). This CDR3 has 15 amino acids. J gave up 2 bases and V 3 bases, and 5 bases lay outside the gene matches.

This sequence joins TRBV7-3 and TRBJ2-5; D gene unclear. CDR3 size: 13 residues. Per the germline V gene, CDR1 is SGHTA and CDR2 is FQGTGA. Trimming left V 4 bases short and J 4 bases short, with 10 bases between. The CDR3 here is CASSSRWGETQYF. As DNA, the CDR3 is TGTGCCAGCAGCTCCAGGTGGGGAGAGACCCAGTACTTC.

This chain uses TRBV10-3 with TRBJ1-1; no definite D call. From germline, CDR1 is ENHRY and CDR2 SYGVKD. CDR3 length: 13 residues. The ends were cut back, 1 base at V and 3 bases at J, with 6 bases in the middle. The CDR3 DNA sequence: TGTGCCATCAGTGAGTATGAACACACTGAAGCTTTCTTT. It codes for CAISEYEHTEAFF.

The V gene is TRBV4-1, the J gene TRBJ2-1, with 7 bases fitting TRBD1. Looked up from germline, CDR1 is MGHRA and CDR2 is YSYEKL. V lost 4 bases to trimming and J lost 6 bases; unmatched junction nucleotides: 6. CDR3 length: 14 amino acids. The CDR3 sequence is CASSPGQTINEQFF. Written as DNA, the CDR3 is TGCGCCAGCAGCCCGGGACAGACTATCAATGAGCAGTTCTTC.

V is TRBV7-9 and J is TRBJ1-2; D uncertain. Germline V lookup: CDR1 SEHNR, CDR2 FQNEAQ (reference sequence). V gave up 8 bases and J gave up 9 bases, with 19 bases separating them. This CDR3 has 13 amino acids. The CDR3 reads CASRVTVRTSYTF. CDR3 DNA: TGTGCCAGCCGCGTTACCGTCCGAACTAGCTACACCTTC.

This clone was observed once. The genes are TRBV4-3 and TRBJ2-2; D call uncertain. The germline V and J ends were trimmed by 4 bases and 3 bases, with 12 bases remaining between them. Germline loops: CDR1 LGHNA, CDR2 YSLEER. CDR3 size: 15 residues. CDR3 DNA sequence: TGCGCCAGCAGCCTAGGTGGACGGTACACCGGGGAGCTGTTTTTT. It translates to CASSLGGRYTGELFF.

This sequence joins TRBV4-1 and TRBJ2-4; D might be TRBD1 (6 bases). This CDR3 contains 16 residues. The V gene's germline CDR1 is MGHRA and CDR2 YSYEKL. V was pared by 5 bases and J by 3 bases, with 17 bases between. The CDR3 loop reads CASSRTRGMGKNIQYF. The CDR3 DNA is TGCGCCAGCAGCAGAACCAGGGGCATGGGCAAAAACATTCAGTACTTC.

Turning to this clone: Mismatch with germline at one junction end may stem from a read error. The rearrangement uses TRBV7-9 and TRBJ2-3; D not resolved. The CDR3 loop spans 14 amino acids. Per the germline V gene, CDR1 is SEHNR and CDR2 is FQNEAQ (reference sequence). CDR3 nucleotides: TGTGCCAGCAGCTTAGCCCGGAGCAGAGATACGCAGTATTTT. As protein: CASSLARSRDTQYF.

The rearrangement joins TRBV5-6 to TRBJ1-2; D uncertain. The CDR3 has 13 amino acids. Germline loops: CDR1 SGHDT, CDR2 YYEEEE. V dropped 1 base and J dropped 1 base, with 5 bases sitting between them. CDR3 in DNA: TGTGCCAGCAGCTTGTCTTTTAACTATGGCTACACCTTC. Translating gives CASSLSFNYGYTF. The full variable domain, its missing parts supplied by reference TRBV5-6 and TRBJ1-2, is DAGVTQSPTHLIKTRGQQVTLRCSPKSGHDTVSWYQQALGQGPQFIFQYYEEEERQRGNFPDRFSGHQFPNYSSELNVNALLLGDSALYLCASSLSFNYGYTFGSGTRLTVV.